Listed below are T cell receptor beta chains from one sample, sequenced in a study of cytomegalovirus exposure and HLA in healthy donors. Profiled with immunoSEQ multiplex PCR; TCRdb holds only in-frame clones, not every one. The table shows approximately 100,000 clones, with around nine tenths occurring only once. Sequencing was carried out using PBMCs. These receptors were obtained from a man aged 25 to 45 in good health and CMV-seropositive. Both conserved end residues are part of each CDR3. Clone size is shown for a subset of rows, as once, few, many or a class of expanded clone.

V: TRBV13; J: TRBJ2-1; size: -; CDR3: CASSGLAGGSEQFF
V: TRBV7-9; J: TRBJ2-7; size: many; CDR3: CASATGGASYEQYF
V: TRBV14; J: TRBJ1-5; size: -; CDR3: CASSQAGYNQPQHF
V: TRBV7-9; J: TRBJ1-1; size: once; CDR3: CASSRQGKNTEAFF
V: TRBV6-6; J: TRBJ2-7; size: -; CDR3: CASSRVTSGRGYEQYF
V: TRBV9; J: TRBJ2-1; size: -; CDR3: CASSVPNRAEQFF
V: TRBV7-9; J: TRBJ2-2; size: -; CDR3: CASSVTASYTGELFF
V: TRBV28; J: TRBJ1-1; size: -; CDR3: CATTEGTEAFF
V: TRBV9; J: TRBJ1-1; size: -; CDR3: CASTPPPIDIHTEAFF
V: TRBV19; J: TRBJ1-4; size: -; CDR3: CASTSTGDATNEKLFF
V: TRBV25-1; J: TRBJ1-5; size: few; CDR3: CASSEFGNQPQHF
V: TRBV7-8; J: TRBJ2-1; size: -; CDR3: CASSLGGRGDNEQFF
V: TRBV7-8; J: TRBJ2-2; size: -; CDR3: CASSLVLFTGELFF
V: TRBV7-2; J: TRBJ1-5; size: -; CDR3: CASSTPTDYSNQPQHF
V: TRBV6-5; J: TRBJ1-1; size: -; CDR3: CASSYSNWGDTEAFF
V: TRBV30; J: TRBJ2-1; size: -; CDR3: CAWSTSGTDEQFF
V: TRBV7-9; J: TRBJ2-5; size: -; CDR3: CASSPGGNLQETQYF
V: TRBV6-6; J: TRBJ2-7; size: -; CDR3: CASGDYKSFEQYF
V: TRBV30; J: TRBJ2-3; size: once; CDR3: CAWSGGRDGDTQYF
V: TRBV5-1; J: TRBJ2-5; size: -; CDR3: CASIRSGLAGETQYF
V: TRBV4-1; J: TRBJ1-5; size: -; CDR3: CASSQSPREPQHF
V: TRBV6-6; J: TRBJ2-7; size: once; CDR3: CASEGQGFCYF
V: TRBV5-1; J: TRBJ2-2; size: -; CDR3: CASSRRYSNTGELFF
V: TRBV5-6; J: TRBJ2-3; size: -; CDR3: CASSLQGEDTQYF
V: TRBV6-4; J: TRBJ2-1; size: -; CDR3: CASKRELAGVEQFF
V: TRBV9; J: TRBJ2-5; size: once; CDR3: CASSGSGSWLETQYF
V: TRBV27; J: TRBJ2-1; size: -; CDR3: CASSRGGNHNEQFF
V: TRBV27; J: TRBJ1-2; size: -; CDR3: CASSPHRDTLRGYTF
V: TRBV7-9; J: TRBJ2-1; size: -; CDR3: CASSADPGQGRYNEQFF
V: TRBV27; J: TRBJ2-5; size: once; CDR3: CASSTRDRVQETQYF
V: TRBV7-6; J: TRBJ2-1; size: -; CDR3: CASSLIVGGRSSYNEQFF
V: TRBV5-5; J: TRBJ1-2; size: once; CDR3: CASRPEDRGLYGYTF
V: TRBV18; J: TRBJ1-1; size: -; CDR3: CASSVFMNTEAFF
V: TRBV6-4; J: TRBJ2-2; size: -; CDR3: CASSEGGRDTGELFF
V: TRBV27; J: TRBJ2-7; size: once; CDR3: CASRRDRTYEQYF
V: TRBV15; J: TRBJ2-5; size: -; CDR3: CATQGLSIETQYF
V: TRBV4-2; J: TRBJ2-6; size: -; CDR3: CASSPKFAQWAGGANVLTF
V: TRBV6-4; J: -; size: -; CDR3: CASSDSGLYRKRDFLAYEQYF
V: TRBV7-6; J: -; size: -; CDR3: CASSGTSGNKETQYF
V: TRBV5-1; J: TRBJ1-2; size: -; CDR3: CASSIGTGNGYTF
V: TRBV6-5; J: TRBJ2-4; size: -; CDR3: CASSGTGRGNIQYF
V: TRBV19; J: TRBJ2-1; size: -; CDR3: CASSPRTGRGSYNEQFF
V: TRBV27; J: TRBJ2-7; size: -; CDR3: CASSYGTGVGEQYF
V: TRBV4-1; J: TRBJ2-5; size: -; CDR3: CASSHLTGDLREQYF
V: TRBV6-5; J: TRBJ1-1; size: -; CDR3: CASRQGTEAFF
V: TRBV6-1; J: TRBJ2-5; size: -; CDR3: CVSRKGGVQETQYF
V: TRBV30; J: TRBJ1-2; size: -; CDR3: CAWTTGGYGYTF
V: TRBV27; J: TRBJ1-2; size: -; CDR3: CASSLYGQGYGYGYTF
V: TRBV6-5; J: TRBJ1-2; size: -; CDR3: CASKPGQGNYGYTF
V: TRBV27; J: TRBJ1-1; size: -; CDR3: CASSLVPGFTEAFF
V: TRBV28; J: TRBJ2-1; size: -; CDR3: CASTYEAGRPFF
V: TRBV28; J: TRBJ2-7; size: -; CDR3: CASSSPGQSSYEQYF
V: TRBV5-1; J: TRBJ2-7; size: -; CDR3: CASSLVAGVSYEQYF